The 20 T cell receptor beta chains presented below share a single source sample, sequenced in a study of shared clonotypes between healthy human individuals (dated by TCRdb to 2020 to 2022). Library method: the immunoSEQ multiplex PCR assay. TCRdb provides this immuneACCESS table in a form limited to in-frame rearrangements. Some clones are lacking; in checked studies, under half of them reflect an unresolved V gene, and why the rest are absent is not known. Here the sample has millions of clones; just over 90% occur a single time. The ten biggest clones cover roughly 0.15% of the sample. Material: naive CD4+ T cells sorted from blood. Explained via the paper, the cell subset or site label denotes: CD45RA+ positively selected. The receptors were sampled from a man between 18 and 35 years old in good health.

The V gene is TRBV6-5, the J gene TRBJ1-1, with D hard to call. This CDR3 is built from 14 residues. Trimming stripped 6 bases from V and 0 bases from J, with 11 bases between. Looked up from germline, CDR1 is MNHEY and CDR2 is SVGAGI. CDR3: CASRADSLNTEAFF. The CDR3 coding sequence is TGTGCCAGCAGGGCAGACTCATTGAACACTGAAGCTTTCTTT.

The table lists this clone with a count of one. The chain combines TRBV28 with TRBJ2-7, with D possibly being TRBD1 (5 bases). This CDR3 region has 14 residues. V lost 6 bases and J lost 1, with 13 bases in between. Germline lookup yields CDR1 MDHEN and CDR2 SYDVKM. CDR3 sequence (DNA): TGTGCCAGCAGCGTAGGGCGACAGTCCTACGAGCAGTACTTC. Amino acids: CASSVGRQSYEQYF.

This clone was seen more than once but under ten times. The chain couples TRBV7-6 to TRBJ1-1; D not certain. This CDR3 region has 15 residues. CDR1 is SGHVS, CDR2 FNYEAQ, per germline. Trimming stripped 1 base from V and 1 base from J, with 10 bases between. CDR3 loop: CASSLDSVGNTEAFF. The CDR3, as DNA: TGTGCCAGCAGCTTAGATAGTGTGGGGAACACTGAAGCTTTCTTT.

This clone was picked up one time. In DNA form, the CDR3 reads TGTGCCAGCAGTATTTCACTAGCGGGGAACTACGAGCAGTACTTC. This gives the protein CASSISLAGNYEQYF. This chain uses TRBV2 with TRBJ2-7, with 10 bases aligning to TRBD2. Trimming removed 5 bases from V and 3 bases from J; junction bases left unmatched: 7. CDR3 length: 15 amino acids. Germline CDR1 and CDR2: SNHLY and FYNNEI.

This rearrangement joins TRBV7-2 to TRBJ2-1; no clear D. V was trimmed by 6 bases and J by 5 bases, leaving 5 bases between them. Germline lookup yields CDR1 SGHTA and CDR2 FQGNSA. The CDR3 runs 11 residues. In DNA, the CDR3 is TGTGCCAGCAGACAAAACAATGAGCAGTTCTTC. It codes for CASRQNNEQFF.

CDR3 loop: CASSSDSGSPLHF. The CDR3 DNA is TGTGCCAGCAGCTCGGACTCGGGTTCACCCCTCCACTTT. The chain joins TRBV7-3 to TRBJ1-6; D unclear. Per germline, CDR1 SGHTA and CDR2 FQGTGA. Trimming removed 4 bases from V and 9 bases from J, with 10 bases in between. The CDR3 covers 13 residues. The full variable domain, rest sourced from reference TRBV7-3 and TRBJ1-6, is GAGVSQTPSNKVTEKGKYVELRCDPISGHTALYWYRQSLGQGPEFLIYFQGTGAADDSGLPNDRFFAVRPEGSVSTLKIQRTERGDSAVYLCASSSDSGSPLHFGNGTRLTVT.

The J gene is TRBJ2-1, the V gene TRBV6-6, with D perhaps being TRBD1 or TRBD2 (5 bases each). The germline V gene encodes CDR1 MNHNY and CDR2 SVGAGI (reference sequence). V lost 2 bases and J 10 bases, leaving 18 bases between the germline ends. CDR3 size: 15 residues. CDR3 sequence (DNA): TGTGCCAGCAGTTACGGGACCAACGGGGTTTCGGAGCAGTTCTTC. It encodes CASSYGTNGVSEQFF.

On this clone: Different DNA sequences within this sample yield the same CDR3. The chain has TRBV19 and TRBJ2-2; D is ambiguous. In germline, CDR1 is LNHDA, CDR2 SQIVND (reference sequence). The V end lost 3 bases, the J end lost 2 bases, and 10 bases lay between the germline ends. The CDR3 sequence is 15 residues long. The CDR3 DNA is TGTGCCAGTAGTATTTTGGCGGCCAACACCGGGGAGCTGTTTTTT. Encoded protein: CASSILAANTGELFF.

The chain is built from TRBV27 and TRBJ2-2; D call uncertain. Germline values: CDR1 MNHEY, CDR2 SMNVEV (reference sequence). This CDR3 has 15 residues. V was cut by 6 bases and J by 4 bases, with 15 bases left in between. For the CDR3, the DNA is TGTGCCAGCAGCCGCAGTTCGATACTCACCGGGGAGCTGTTTTTT. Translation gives CASSRSSILTGELFF.

In nucleotides, the CDR3 is TGCGCCAGCAGCTCAATTCTTTCTAGCGGGGGGGCCGTATATGAGCAGTTCTTC. It codes for CASSSILSSGGAVYEQFF. J is TRBJ2-1 and V is TRBV5-1; 12 nucleotides agree with TRBD2. V lost 3 bases and J lost 8; bases outside the gene matches: 15. CDR1 and CDR2 (germline): SGHRS, YFSETQ. This CDR3 spans 18 amino acids.

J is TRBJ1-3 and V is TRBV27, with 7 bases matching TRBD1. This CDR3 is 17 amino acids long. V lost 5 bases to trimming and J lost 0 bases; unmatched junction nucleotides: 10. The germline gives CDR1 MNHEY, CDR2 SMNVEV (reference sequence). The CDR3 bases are TGTGCCAGCAGTCCTGGGACAGCAAGTCCCTCTGGAAACACCATATATTTT. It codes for CASSPGTASPSGNTIYF.

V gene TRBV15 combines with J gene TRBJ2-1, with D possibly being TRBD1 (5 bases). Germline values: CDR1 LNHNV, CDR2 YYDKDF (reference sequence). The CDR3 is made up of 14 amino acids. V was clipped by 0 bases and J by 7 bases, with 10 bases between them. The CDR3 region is CATSRDTGPNEQFF. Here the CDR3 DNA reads TGTGCCACCAGCAGAGATACAGGCCCTAATGAGCAGTTCTTC.

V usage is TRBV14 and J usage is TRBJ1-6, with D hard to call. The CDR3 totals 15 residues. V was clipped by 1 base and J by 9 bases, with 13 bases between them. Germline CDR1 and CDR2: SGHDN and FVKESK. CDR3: CASSQAAASISPLHF. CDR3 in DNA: TGTGCCAGCAGCCAAGCGGCGGCTTCTATTTCACCCCTCCACTTT.

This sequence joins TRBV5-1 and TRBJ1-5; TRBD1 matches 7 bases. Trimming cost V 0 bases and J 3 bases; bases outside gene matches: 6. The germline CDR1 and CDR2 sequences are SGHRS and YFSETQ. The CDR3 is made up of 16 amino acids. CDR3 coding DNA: TGCGCCAGCAGCTTGGGGGACAGTACCCCCAATCAGCCCCAGCATTTT. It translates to CASSLGDSTPNQPQHF. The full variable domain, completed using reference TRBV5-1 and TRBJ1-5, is KAGVTQTPRYLIKTRGQQVTLSCSPISGHRSVSWYQQTPGQGLQFLFEYFSETQRNKGNFPGRFSGRQFSNSRSEMNVSTLELGDSALYLCASSLGDSTPNQPQHFGDGTRLSIL.

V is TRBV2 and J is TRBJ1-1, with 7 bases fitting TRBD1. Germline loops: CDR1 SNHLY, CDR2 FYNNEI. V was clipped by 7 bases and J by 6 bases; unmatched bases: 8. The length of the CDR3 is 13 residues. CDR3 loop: CASKTGLSAEAFF. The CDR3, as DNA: TGTGCCAGCAAGACAGGGTTGTCCGCTGAAGCTTTCTTT.

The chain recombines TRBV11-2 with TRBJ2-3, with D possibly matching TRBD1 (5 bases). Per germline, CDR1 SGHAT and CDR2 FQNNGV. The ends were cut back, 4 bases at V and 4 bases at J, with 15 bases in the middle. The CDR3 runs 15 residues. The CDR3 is CASSSRTQRPDTQYF. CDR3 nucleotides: TGTGCCAGCAGCTCTAGGACACAACGCCCAGATACGCAGTATTTT.

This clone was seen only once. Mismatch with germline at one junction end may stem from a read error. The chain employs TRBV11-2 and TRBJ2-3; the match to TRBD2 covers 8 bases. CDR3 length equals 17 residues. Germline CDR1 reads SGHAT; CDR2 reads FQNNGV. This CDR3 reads CASSLVGRGGLADTQYF. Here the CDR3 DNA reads TGTGCCAGCAGTTTAGTGGGTCGGGGGGGCCTGGCAGATACGCAGTATTTT.

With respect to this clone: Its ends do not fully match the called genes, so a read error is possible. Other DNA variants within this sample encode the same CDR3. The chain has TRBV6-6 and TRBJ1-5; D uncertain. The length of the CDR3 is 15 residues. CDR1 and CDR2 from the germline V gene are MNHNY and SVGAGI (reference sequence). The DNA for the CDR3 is TGTGCCAGCAGGCAAGGAGGTGTGGGCAATCAGCCTCAGCATTTT. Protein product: CASRQGGVGNQPQHF.

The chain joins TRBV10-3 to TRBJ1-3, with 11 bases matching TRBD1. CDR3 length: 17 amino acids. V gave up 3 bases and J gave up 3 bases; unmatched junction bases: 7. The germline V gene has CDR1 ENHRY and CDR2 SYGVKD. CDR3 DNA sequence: TGTGCCATCAGTGACCGCGGACAGGGGGCTTTTGGAAACACCATATATTTT. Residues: CAISDRGQGAFGNTIYF.

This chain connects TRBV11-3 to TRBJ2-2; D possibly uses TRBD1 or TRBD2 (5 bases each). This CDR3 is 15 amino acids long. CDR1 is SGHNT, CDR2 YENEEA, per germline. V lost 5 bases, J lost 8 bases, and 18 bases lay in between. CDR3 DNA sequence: TGTGCCAGCAGCGCCGTGGGGCTGGGGACGGGGGAGCTGTTTTTT. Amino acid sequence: CASSAVGLGTGELFF.